This TCR beta chain stems from a study of blood T cell repertoires in COVID-19. Study in general: Acute and convalescent COVID-19 specimens originated in the United States, Italy and Spain. T cells, B-cell-depleted T cells, or PBMCs provided the cDNA or gDNA that served as material.

Germline values: CDR1 SEHNR, CDR2 FQNEAQ (reference sequence). With V trimmed by 3 bases and J by 0 bases, 1 base remained unmatched. The CDR3 covers 14 residues. Recruited during active infection, patients (from Seattle) were subsequently followed longitudinally. This table comes from immunoSEQ multiplex PCR, and its TCRdb copy is limited to in-frame clones, with some not included. The table has 540,000 or so clones, 70% to 90% seen once. This clone was seen a few times. In the same sample, other DNA sequences code for this CDR3. The material sequenced was peripheral blood. The TCR was taken from a woman in her fifties or sixties with COVID-19, enrolled during active disease. The chain combines TRBV7-9 with TRBJ1-1, with 7 bases that match TRBD1. The CDR3 loop is CASSLGQMNTEAFF. The CDR3, as DNA: TGTGCCAGCAGCTTGGGACAGATGAACACTGAAGCTTTCTTT.